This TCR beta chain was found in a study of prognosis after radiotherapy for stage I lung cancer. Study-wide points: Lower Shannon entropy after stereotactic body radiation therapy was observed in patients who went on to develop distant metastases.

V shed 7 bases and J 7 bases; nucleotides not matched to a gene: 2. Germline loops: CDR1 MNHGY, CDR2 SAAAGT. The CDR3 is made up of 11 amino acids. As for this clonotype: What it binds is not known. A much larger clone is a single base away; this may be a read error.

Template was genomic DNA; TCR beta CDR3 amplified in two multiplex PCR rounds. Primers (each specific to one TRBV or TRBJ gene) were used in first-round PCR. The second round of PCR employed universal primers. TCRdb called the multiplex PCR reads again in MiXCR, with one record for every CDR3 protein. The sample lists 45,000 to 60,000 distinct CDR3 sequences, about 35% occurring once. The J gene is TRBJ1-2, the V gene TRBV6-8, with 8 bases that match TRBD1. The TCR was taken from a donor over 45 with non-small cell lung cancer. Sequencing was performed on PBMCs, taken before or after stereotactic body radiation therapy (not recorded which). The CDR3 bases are TGTGCCAGCACAGGGGGCTTTGGCTACACCTTC. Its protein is CASTGGFGYTF.